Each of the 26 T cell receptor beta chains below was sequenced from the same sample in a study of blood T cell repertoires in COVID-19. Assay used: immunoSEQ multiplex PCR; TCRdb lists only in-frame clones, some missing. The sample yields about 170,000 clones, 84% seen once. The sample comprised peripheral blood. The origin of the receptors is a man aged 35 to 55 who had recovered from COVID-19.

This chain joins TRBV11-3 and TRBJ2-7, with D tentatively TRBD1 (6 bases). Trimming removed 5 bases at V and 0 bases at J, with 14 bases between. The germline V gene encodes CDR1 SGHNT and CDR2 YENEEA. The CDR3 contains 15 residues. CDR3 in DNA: TGTGCCAGCAGCGAGGACAGAACCTTCTCCTACGAGCAGTACTTC. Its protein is CASSEDRTFSYEQYF.

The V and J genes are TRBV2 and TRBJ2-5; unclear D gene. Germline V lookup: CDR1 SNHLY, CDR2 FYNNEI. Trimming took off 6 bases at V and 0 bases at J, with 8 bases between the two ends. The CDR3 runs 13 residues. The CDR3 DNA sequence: TGTGCCAGCAGGACTCCGTACCAAGAGACCCAGTACTTC. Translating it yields CASRTPYQETQYF.

The CDR3 nucleotides are TGTGCCAGCAGCGTCCAGAGGGCAGGGGTAATCACCGGGGAGCTGTTTTTT. Translated, it gives CASSVQRAGVITGELFF. The chain links TRBV9 to TRBJ2-2; a weak D match, TRBD1 (6 bases). Looked up from germline, CDR1 is SGDLS and CDR2 is YYNGEE. V lost 2 bases and J lost 4, with 18 bases in between. There are 17 residues in the CDR3.

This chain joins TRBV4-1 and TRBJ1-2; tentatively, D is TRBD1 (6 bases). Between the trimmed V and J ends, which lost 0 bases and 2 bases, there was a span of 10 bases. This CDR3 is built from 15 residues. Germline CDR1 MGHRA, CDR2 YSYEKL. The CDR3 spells CASSQEVGTNYGYTF. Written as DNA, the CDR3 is TGCGCCAGCAGCCAAGAGGTGGGGACAAACTATGGCTACACCTTC.

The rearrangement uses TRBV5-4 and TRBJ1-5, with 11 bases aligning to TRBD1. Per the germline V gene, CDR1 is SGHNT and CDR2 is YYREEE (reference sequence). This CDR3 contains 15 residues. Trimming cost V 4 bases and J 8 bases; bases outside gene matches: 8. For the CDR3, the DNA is TGTGCCAGCAGCCCAGGACAGGGGGCGTATGAGCCCCAGCATTTT. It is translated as CASSPGQGAYEPQHF. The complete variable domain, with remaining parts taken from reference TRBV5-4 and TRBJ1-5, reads ETGVTQSPTHLIKTRGQQVTLRCSSQSGHNTVSWYQQALGQGPQFIFQYYREEENGRGNFPPRFSGLQFPNYSSELNVNALELDDSALYLCASSPGQGAYEPQHFGDGTRLSIL.

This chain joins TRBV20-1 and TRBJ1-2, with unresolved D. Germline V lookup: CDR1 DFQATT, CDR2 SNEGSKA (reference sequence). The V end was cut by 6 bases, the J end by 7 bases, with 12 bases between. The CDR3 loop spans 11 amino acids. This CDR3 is CSAPRGAGYTF. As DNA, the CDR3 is TGCAGTGCCCCCCGAGGTGCTGGCTACACCTTC.

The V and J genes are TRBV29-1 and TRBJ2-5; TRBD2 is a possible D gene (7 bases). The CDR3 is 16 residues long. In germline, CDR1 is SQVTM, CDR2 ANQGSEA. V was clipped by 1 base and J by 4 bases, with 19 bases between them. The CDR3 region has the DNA TGCAGCGTTGAAGGCCAACGGGGGGCGCGGTCAGAGACCCAGTACTTC. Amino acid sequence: CSVEGQRGARSETQYF.

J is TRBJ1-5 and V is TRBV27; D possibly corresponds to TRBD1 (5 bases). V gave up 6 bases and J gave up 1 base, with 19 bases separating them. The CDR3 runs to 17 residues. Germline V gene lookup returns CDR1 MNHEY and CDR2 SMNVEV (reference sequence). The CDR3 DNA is TGTGCCAGCAGAAGGTGGTTTGGGGGGAGGAGCAATCAGCCCCAGCATTTT. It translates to CASRRWFGGRSNQPQHF.

CDR3 in DNA: TGTGCCAGCAGCGGAGGACAGGGCCACGAGCAGTACTTC. It is translated as CASSGGQGHEQYF. The chain carries TRBV9 and TRBJ2-7, with TRBD1 identical over 8 bases. Germline trimming cut 3 bases from V and 5 bases from J; bases unmatched to any gene: 4. The germline V gene has CDR1 SGDLS and CDR2 YYNGEE. The CDR3 contains 13 residues.

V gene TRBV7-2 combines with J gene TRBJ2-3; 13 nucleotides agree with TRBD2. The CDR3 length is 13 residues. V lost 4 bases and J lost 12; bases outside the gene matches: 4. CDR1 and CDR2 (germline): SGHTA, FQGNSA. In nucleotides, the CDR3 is TGTGCCAGCAGCTCCCGACTAGCGGGAGGCCAGTATTTT. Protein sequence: CASSSRLAGGQYF.

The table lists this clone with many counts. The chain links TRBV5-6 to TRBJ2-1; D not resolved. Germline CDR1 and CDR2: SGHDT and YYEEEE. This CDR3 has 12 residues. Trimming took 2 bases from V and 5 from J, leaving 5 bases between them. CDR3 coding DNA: TGTGCCAGCAGCTTCCTTGACAATGAGCAGTTCTTC. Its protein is CASSFLDNEQFF.

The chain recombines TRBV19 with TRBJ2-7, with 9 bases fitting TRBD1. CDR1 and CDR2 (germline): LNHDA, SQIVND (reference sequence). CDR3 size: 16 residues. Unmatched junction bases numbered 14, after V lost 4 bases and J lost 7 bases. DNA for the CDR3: TGTGCCAGTAGTACAGGGACAGGGAAGGGGTATGGGGAGCAGTACTTC. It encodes CASSTGTGKGYGEQYF.

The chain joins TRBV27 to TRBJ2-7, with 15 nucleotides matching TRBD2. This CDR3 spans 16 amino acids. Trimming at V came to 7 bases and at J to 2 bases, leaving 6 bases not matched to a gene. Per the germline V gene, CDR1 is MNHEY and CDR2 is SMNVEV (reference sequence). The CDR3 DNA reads TGTGCCAGCACCGGACTAGCGGGAGGGCCCCCCTACGAGCAGTACTTC. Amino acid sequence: CASTGLAGGPPYEQYF.

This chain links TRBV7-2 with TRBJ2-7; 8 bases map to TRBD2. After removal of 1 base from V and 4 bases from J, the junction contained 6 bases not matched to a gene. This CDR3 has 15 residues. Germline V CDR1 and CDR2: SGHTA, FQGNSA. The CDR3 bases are TGTGCCAGCAGCTTAGGCGGGGGGCCTCAATACGAGCAGTACTTC. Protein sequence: CASSLGGGPQYEQYF.

CDR3 bases: TGTGCCAGCGGGCCGCAGGGGCTCTACTATGGCTACACCTTC. Amino acids: CASGPQGLYYGYTF. V and J are TRBV6-5 and TRBJ1-2; TRBD1 might be the D (6 bases). The germline gives CDR1 MNHEY, CDR2 SVGAGI. V lost 8 bases to trimming and J lost 3 bases, with 16 bases between them. The CDR3 is 14 amino acids.

CDR3 sequence: CATRRPRGCQPQHF. CDR3 bases: TGTGCCACCAGGCGTCCCAGGGGGTGTCAGCCCCAGCATTTT. V is TRBV24-1 and J is TRBJ1-5; 7 nucleotides line up with TRBD1. Germline CDR1 is KGHDR and CDR2 is SFDVKD. The CDR3 totals 14 residues. The trim removed 7 bases at V and 6 bases at J, leaving 8 bases unmatched.

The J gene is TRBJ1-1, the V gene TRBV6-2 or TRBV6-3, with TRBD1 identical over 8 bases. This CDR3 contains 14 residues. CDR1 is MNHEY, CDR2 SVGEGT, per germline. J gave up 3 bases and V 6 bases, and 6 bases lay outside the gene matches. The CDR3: CASSPLGQDTEAFF. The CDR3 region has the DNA TGTGCCAGCAGCCCGCTGGGACAGGACACTGAAGCTTTCTTT.

CDR3 nucleotides: TGTGCCAGCAGAAGTGGGACAGCAGCCTACGAGCAGTACTTC. Protein product: CASRSGTAAYEQYF. The V gene is TRBV27, the J gene TRBJ2-7, with 7 bases lining up with TRBD1. This CDR3 contains 14 residues. Germline V lookup: CDR1 MNHEY, CDR2 SMNVEV (reference sequence). Germline trimming cut 6 bases from V and 2 bases from J; bases unmatched to any gene: 7.

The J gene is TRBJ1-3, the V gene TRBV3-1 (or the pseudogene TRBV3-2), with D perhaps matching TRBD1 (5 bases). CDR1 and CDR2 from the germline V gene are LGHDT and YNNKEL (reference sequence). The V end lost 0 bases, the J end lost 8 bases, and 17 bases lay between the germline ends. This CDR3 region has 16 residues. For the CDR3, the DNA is TGTGCCAGCAGCCAAGAATGGGGCAGGGCGTATCACACCATATATTTT. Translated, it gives CASSQEWGRAYHTIYF.

The DNA for the CDR3 is TGTGCCAGTAGTCCCGACAGCCTCAAAAACATTCAGTACTTC. Its translation is CASSPDSLKNIQYF. The chain uses TRBV19 and TRBJ2-4, with D perhaps matching TRBD1 (5 bases). Germline V lookup: CDR1 LNHDA, CDR2 SQIVND (reference sequence). Trimming cost V 5 bases and J 3 bases, with 11 bases left between them. The CDR3 length is 14 residues.

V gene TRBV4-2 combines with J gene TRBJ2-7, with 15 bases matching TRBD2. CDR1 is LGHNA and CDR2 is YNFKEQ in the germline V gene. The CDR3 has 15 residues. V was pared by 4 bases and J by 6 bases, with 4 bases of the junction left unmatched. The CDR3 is CASSRGLAGGSEQYF. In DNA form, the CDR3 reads TGTGCCAGCAGCCGGGGACTAGCGGGAGGTTCCGAGCAGTACTTC.

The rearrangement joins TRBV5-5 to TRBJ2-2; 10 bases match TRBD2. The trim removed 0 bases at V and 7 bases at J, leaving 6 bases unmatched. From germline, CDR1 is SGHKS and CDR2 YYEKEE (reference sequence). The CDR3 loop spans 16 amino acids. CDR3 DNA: TGTGCCAGCAGCTTGGGACTAGCGGGTATTAACGGGGAGCTGTTTTTT. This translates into CASSLGLAGINGELFF.

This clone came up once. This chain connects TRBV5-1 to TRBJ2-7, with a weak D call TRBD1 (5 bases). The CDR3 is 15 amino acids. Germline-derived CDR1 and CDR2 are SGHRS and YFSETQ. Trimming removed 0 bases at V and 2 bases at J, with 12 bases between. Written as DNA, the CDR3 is TGCGCCAGCAGCTTGGCCCCAGGGAAAACCTACGAGCAGTACTTC. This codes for CASSLAPGKTYEQYF.

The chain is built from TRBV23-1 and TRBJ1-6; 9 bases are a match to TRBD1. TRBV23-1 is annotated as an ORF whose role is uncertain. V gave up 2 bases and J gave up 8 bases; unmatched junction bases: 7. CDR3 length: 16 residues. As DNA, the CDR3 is TGCGCCAGCAGTCAAACTAAGGGGACAGGGTATTCACCCCTCCACTTT. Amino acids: CASSQTKGTGYSPLHF.

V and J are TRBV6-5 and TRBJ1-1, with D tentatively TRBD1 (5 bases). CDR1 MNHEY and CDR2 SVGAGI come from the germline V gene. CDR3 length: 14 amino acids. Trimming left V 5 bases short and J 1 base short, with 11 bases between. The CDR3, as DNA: TGTGCCAGCAGTCCCCCCGGGGGGAACACTGAAGCTTTCTTT. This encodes CASSPPGGNTEAFF.

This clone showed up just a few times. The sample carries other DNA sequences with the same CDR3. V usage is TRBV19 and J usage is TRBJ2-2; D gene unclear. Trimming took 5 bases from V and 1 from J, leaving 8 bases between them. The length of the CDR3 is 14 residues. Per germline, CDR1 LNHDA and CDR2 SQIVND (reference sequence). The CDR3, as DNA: TGTGCCAGTAGTCTCACCGGGAACACCGGGGAGCTGTTTTTT. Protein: CASSLTGNTGELFF. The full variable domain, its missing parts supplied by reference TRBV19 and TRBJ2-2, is DGGITQSPKYLFRKEGQNVTLSCEQNLNHDAMYWYRQDPGQGLRLIYYSQIVNDFQKGDIAEGYSVSREKKESFPLTVTSAQKNPTAFYLCASSLTGNTGELFFGEGSRLTVL.